The 26 T cell receptor beta chains below come from one sample, sequenced in a study of blood T cell repertoires in COVID-19. Data came from immunoSEQ multiplex PCR; TCRdb stores just in-frame clones and leaves some out. The sample contains tens of thousands of clones, 85% to 90% of which appear only once. Source material: peripheral blood. The receptors were sampled from a human donor in a cohort sampled during active COVID-19.

This sequence joins TRBV6-5 and TRBJ2-1; D is possibly TRBD2 (5 bases). CDR1 is MNHEY and CDR2 is SVGAGI in the germline V gene. CDR3 length equals 12 residues. Trimming stripped 10 bases from V and 7 bases from J, with 14 bases between. CDR3 protein: CATTRTGNEQFF. CDR3 in DNA: TGTGCCACCACCCGGACTGGGAATGAGCAGTTCTTC.

V gene TRBV27 combines with J gene TRBJ1-2, with 7 positions matching TRBD1. The J segment lost 5 bases and the V segment lost 5 bases, leaving 14 bases of the junction unmatched. Germline values: CDR1 MNHEY, CDR2 SMNVEV (reference sequence). This CDR3 spans 16 amino acids. The CDR3 DNA is TGTGCCAGCAGTAAGGACAGGCCTGGGTCTATGTATGGCTACACCTTC. Translation gives CASSKDRPGSMYGYTF.

V and J are TRBV5-6 and TRBJ2-1; 12 bases are shared with TRBD1. CDR1 is SGHDT and CDR2 is YYEEEE in the germline V gene. The J segment lost 6 bases and the V segment lost 5 bases, leaving 9 bases of the junction unmatched. The CDR3 contains 16 residues. DNA of the CDR3: TGTGCCAGCAGGTGGGGACCGGGACAGGGGGCCAATGAGCAGTTCTTC. It encodes CASRWGPGQGANEQFF.

The gene calls are TRBV4-3 and TRBJ1-6, with D maybe TRBD1 (5 bases). There are 14 residues in the CDR3. Germline values: CDR1 LGHNA, CDR2 YSLEER. With 4 bases removed from V and 9 bases from J, the gap between germline ends came to 13 bases. CDR3 sequence reads: CASSRKGVGSPLHF. CDR3 in DNA: TGCGCCAGCAGCCGAAAAGGGGTTGGTTCACCCCTCCACTTT.

This sequence joins TRBV12-5 and TRBJ2-3; 13 positions match TRBD2. The CDR3 spans 14 residues. Looked up from germline, CDR1 is LGHNT and CDR2 is FRNRAP. With V trimmed by 3 bases and J by 14 bases, 8 bases remained unmatched. CDR3 nucleotide sequence: TGTGCTAGTGGTTTAGGGACTAGCGGGGTTTATCCGTATTTT. It translates to CASGLGTSGVYPYF.

The rearrangement uses TRBV9 and TRBJ1-2; TRBD1 matches at 8 bases. The CDR3 contains 14 residues. From germline, CDR1 is SGDLS and CDR2 YYNGEE. V lost 0 bases to trimming and J lost 8 bases; unmatched junction nucleotides: 6. This CDR3 is CASSVEGTGKGYTF. Written as DNA, the CDR3 is TGTGCCAGCAGCGTAGAGGGGACAGGAAAAGGCTACACCTTC.

The chain uses TRBV6-5 and TRBJ2-1; TRBD1 agrees at 10 bases. The CDR3 covers 16 residues. V gave up 0 bases and J gave up 8 bases; unmatched junction bases: 7. Germline CDR1 MNHEY, CDR2 SVGAGI. The DNA for the CDR3 is TGTGCCAGCAGTTACTCGTCTGGGACAGGGGTAGATGAGCAGTTCTTC. It specifies CASSYSSGTGVDEQFF.

This clone has a single count. The chain has TRBV2 and TRBJ1-2, with TRBD1 matching 7 bases. From germline, CDR1 is SNHLY and CDR2 FYNNEI. V shed 4 bases, J shed 8 bases, and the junction held 4 bases outside the gene matches. The CDR3 covers 12 residues. CDR3 amino acids: CASSVQGWGYTF. The CDR3, as DNA: TGTGCCAGCAGTGTACAGGGGTGGGGCTACACCTTC. The complete variable domain, with remaining parts taken from reference TRBV2 and TRBJ1-2, reads EPEVTQTPSHQVTQMGQEVILRCVPISNHLYFYWYRQILGQKVEFLVSFYNNEISEKSEIFDDQFSVERPDGSNFTLKIRSTKLEDSAMYFCASSVQGWGYTFGSGTRLTVV.

J is TRBJ1-5 and V is TRBV4-2; D may be TRBD1 (6 bases). This CDR3 contains 14 residues. Germline lookup yields CDR1 LGHNA and CDR2 YNFKEQ. Trimming cost V 4 bases and J 2 bases, with 9 bases left between them. The CDR3 reads CASSPRTGNQPQHF. The CDR3 DNA follows: TGTGCCAGCAGCCCCAGGACAGGCAATCAGCCCCAGCATTTT.

The rearrangement joins TRBV28 to TRBJ1-6; 7 bases agree with TRBD1. The V and J ends lost 6 bases and 10 bases, in that order; junction bases with no gene match: 6. The CDR3 spans 13 residues. Germline CDR1 and CDR2: MDHEN and SYDVKM. CDR3 coding DNA: TGTGCCAGCAGCCAAGGGGGCAGATCACCCCTCCACTTT. As protein: CASSQGGRSPLHF.

The chain has TRBV6-2 or TRBV6-3 and TRBJ2-6; D is undetermined. Between the trimmed V and J ends, which lost 5 bases and 2 bases, there was a span of 4 bases. Looked up from germline, CDR1 is MNHEY and CDR2 is SVGEGT. CDR3 length: 13 residues. The CDR3 DNA follows: TGTGCCAGCAGTCTAACTGGGGCCAACGTCCTGACTTTC. It is translated as CASSLTGANVLTF.

The chain employs TRBV28 and TRBJ1-2; D is perhaps TRBD1 (6 bases). CDR3 length: 14 amino acids. Germline assignment: CDR1 MDHEN and CDR2 SYDVKM. The V gene lost 6 bases and the J gene lost 7 bases, with 18 bases spanning the gap. The CDR3 sequence is CASSTTQTGRGYTF. Here the CDR3 DNA reads TGTGCCAGCAGCACTACACAGACAGGCCGTGGCTACACCTTC.

The chain recombines TRBV5-6 with TRBJ2-1, with 9 nucleotides matching TRBD1. The trim removed 0 bases at V and 0 bases at J, leaving 10 bases unmatched. The CDR3 has 19 residues. Germline V gives CDR1 SGHDT, CDR2 YYEEEE. The CDR3 here is CASSLAEQGAASSYNEQFF. CDR3 DNA sequence: TGTGCCAGCAGCTTGGCAGAACAGGGGGCCGCCAGCTCCTACAATGAGCAGTTCTTC.

This chain connects TRBV6-5 to TRBJ1-1; D is perhaps TRBD1 (5 bases). Germline V gene data show CDR1 as MNHEY and CDR2 as SVGAGI. Trimming left V 3 bases short and J 6 bases short, with 17 bases between. This CDR3 has 15 residues. The CDR3 nucleotides read TGTGCCAGCAGTTATGTGGTGGGGCAAATCGCTGAAGCTTTCTTT. It specifies CASSYVVGQIAEAFF.

The gene calls are TRBV3-1 (or the pseudogene TRBV3-2) and TRBJ1-2, with 8 nucleotides matching TRBD1. The CDR3 is 15 amino acids. CDR1 is LGHDT and CDR2 is YNNKEL in the germline V gene (reference sequence). V shed 4 bases, J shed 4 bases, and the junction held 8 bases outside the gene matches. In nucleotides, the CDR3 is TGTGCCAGCAGCCGAGCAGGGGGCGCAGGCTATGGCTACACCTTC. This codes for CASSRAGGAGYGYTF.

The chain uses TRBV19 and TRBJ2-3; maybe TRBD1 (6 bases). Germline CDR1 reads LNHDA; CDR2 reads SQIVND (reference sequence). The length of the CDR3 is 13 residues. Trimming left V 10 bases short and J 7 bases short, with 18 bases between. CDR3 sequence: CATMDRLSYTQYF. The CDR3 nucleotides read TGTGCCACAATGGACAGATTGTCTTATACGCAGTATTTT.

The rearrangement links TRBV7-2 to TRBJ2-3; D may be TRBD2 (6 bases). V was pared by 5 bases and J by 2 bases, with 11 bases between. The germline V gene encodes CDR1 SGHTA and CDR2 FQGNSA. The CDR3 totals 14 residues. The CDR3 DNA follows: TGTGCCAGCAGCCTTAGCGGCCCCACAGATACGCAGTATTTT. Its translation is CASSLSGPTDTQYF.

The chain combines TRBV6-2 or TRBV6-3 with TRBJ1-1; D gene ambiguous. V lost 0 bases and J 5 bases, leaving 13 bases between the germline ends. The CDR3 is 15 residues long. The germline CDR1 and CDR2 sequences are MNHEY and SVGEGT. The CDR3 sequence: CASSYSIMRETEAFF. The DNA for the CDR3 is TGTGCCAGCAGTTACTCGATAATGAGAGAGACTGAAGCTTTCTTT.

This clone was counted a single time. The J gene is TRBJ2-7, the V gene TRBV27, with a weak D call TRBD2 (6 bases). V was cut by 4 bases and J by 1 base, with 11 bases left in between. The CDR3 spans 14 residues. CDR1 and CDR2 (germline): MNHEY, SMNVEV (reference sequence). The CDR3 DNA is TGTGCCAGCAGTTCCCAGGAGGGGTCCTACGAGCAGTACTTC. Amino acids: CASSSQEGSYEQYF.

As concerns this clone: At one end the junction does not follow the germline gene, possibly because of a read error. The V and J genes are TRBV7-8 and TRBJ2-2; TRBD2 aligns across 10 bases. This CDR3 region has 15 residues. CDR1 is SGHVS, CDR2 FQNEAQ, per germline. DNA of the CDR3: TGTGCCAGCAGCAGAAGTAGCGGGGGGACCGAGGAGCTGTTTTTT. Protein: CASSRSSGGTEELFF.

J is TRBJ1-6 and V is TRBV6-1, with D perhaps TRBD1 (6 bases). Trimming left V 2 bases short and J 9 bases short, with 11 bases between. The CDR3 has 14 residues. CDR1 and CDR2 from the germline V gene are MNHNS and SASEGT. In DNA form, the CDR3 reads TGTGCCAGCAGTGAACCAGGGGCTCGTTCACCCCTCCACTTT. Its translation: CASSEPGARSPLHF.

The gene calls are TRBV19 and TRBJ1-4, with D perhaps TRBD1 (6 bases). V lost 7 bases and J lost 0, with 21 bases in between. There are 18 residues in the CDR3. Looked up from germline, CDR1 is LNHDA and CDR2 is SQIVND (reference sequence). This CDR3 reads CASTQDLLPGATNEKLFF. Written as DNA, the CDR3 is TGTGCCAGTACCCAAGACCTACTCCCAGGGGCAACTAATGAAAAACTGTTTTTT.

This chain joins TRBV7-2 and TRBJ1-4, with TRBD1 as a possible D gene (5 bases). The CDR3 covers 13 residues. In germline, CDR1 is SGHTA, CDR2 FQGNSA. V shed 5 bases and J shed 8 bases, with 12 bases lying between them. The CDR3 loop is CASSIGATEKLFF. DNA for the CDR3: TGTGCCAGCAGCATAGGGGCCACGGAAAAACTGTTTTTT.

This clone appeared a few times. The genes are TRBV5-1 and TRBJ1-5, with 9 bases identical to TRBD1. The CDR3 runs 15 residues. V shed 4 bases and J 6 bases; nucleotides not matched to a gene: 8. In germline, CDR1 is SGHRS, CDR2 YFSETQ. This CDR3 is CASSPGQGGGQPQHF. The CDR3 nucleotides are TGCGCCAGCAGCCCGGGACAGGGCGGGGGTCAGCCCCAGCATTTT.

The J gene is TRBJ2-5, the V gene TRBV29-1, with 7 bases matching TRBD2. The trim removed 6 bases at V and 4 bases at J, leaving 5 bases unmatched. The CDR3 is 12 amino acids. CDR1 is SQVTM and CDR2 is ANQGSEA in the germline V gene. The DNA for the CDR3 is TGCAGCGTGCGGCCTAGCGGAGAGACCCAGTACTTC. Translating gives CSVRPSGETQYF. Complete variable domain (other parts from reference TRBV29-1 and TRBJ2-5): SAVISQKPSRDICQRGTSLTIQCQVDSQVTMMFWYRQQPGQSLTLIATANQGSEATYESGFVIDKFPISRPNLTFSTLTVSNMSPEDSSIYLCSVRPSGETQYFGPGTRLLVL.

This clone appeared a few times. The rearrangement uses TRBV6-5 and TRBJ1-5, with unresolved D. Germline V lookup: CDR1 MNHEY, CDR2 SVGAGI. Trimming removed 4 bases at V and 6 bases at J, with 4 bases between. The CDR3 totals 11 residues. CDR3 DNA: TGTGCCAGCAGTTTCGGTCAGCCCCAGCATTTT. It encodes CASSFGQPQHF.